These 18 T cell receptor beta chains were all obtained from the same sample, sequenced in a study of shared clonotypes between healthy human individuals (TCRdb year 2020). Library preparation was by the immunoSEQ multiplex PCR assay. TCRdb stores this immuneACCESS table with in-frame sequences only. Part of the clones is absent; in the studies checked, under half of the shortfall reflects unresolved V genes, and no reason is known for the rest. This sample is represented by about a million clones; over 75% of them were singletons. The ten biggest clones cover 1.5% of the sample. The sequenced material came from memory CD4+ T cells sorted from blood. The cell subset or site label on this specimen signifies: CD45RA-negative fraction. Receptors originate from a man between 18 and 35 years old in good health.

This sequence joins TRBV5-1 and TRBJ2-5, with a weak D call TRBD1 (6 bases). The J call may be mistaken, given a closer DNA end match to TRBJ2-7. The CDR3 consists of 15 residues. From germline, CDR1 is SGHRS and CDR2 YFSETQ. The CDR3 DNA is TGCGCCAGCAGCTGGACAGAATCGACCTTCTACGAGCAGTACTTC. Translation: CASSWTESTFYEQYF.

The chain couples TRBV5-5 to TRBJ2-7; 8 positions match TRBD1. The length of the CDR3 is 16 residues. Trimming at V came to 4 bases and at J to 0 bases, leaving 9 bases not matched to a gene. Germline CDR1 and CDR2: SGHKS and YYEKEE (reference sequence). CDR3 protein: CASSKGGQALSYEQYF. The CDR3, as DNA: TGTGCCAGCAGCAAGGGGGGACAGGCCCTCTCCTACGAGCAGTACTTC. The complete variable domain, with remaining parts taken from reference TRBV5-5 and TRBJ2-7, reads DAGVTQSPTHLIKTRGQQVTLRCSPISGHKSVSWYQQVLGQGPQFIFQYYEKEERGRGNFPDRFSARQFPNYSSELNVNALLLGDSALYLCASSKGGQALSYEQYFGPGTRLTVT.

This sequence joins TRBV29-1 and TRBJ1-1, with unresolved D. The germline gives CDR1 SQVTM, CDR2 ANQGSEA. Trimming shortened V by 7 bases and J by 3 bases, and 6 bases separated the two germline ends. The CDR3 loop spans 10 amino acids. The CDR3: CSGLDTEAFF. The DNA of the CDR3 is TGCAGCGGGCTGGACACTGAAGCTTTCTTT.

The CDR3 here is CAIRPDGGPHEKLFF. As DNA, the CDR3 is TGTGCCATCAGACCAGACGGGGGCCCCCATGAAAAACTGTTTTTT. The chain is built from TRBV10-3 and TRBJ1-4; possibly TRBD1 for D (6 bases). V was pared by 6 bases and J by 6 bases, with 17 bases between. Germline CDR1 is ENHRY and CDR2 is SYGVKD. The length of the CDR3 is 15 residues.

Comment on this clone: Other DNA sequences in the sample encode the same CDR3. This sequence joins TRBV5-1 and TRBJ2-2; D might be TRBD2 (5 bases). Germline V gene lookup returns CDR1 SGHRS and CDR2 YFSETQ. This CDR3 region has 13 residues. V was clipped by 2 bases and J by 5 bases, with 7 bases between them. The CDR3 protein is CASSLRDTGELFF. CDR3 nucleotides: TGCGCCAGCAGCTTACGGGATACCGGGGAGCTGTTTTTT.

The rearrangement links TRBV6-5 to TRBJ2-7, with D possibly being TRBD2 (6 bases). Germline assignment: CDR1 MNHEY and CDR2 SVGAGI. Between the trimmed V and J ends, which lost 8 bases and 4 bases, there was a span of 18 bases. The CDR3 totals 14 residues. The CDR3 protein is CASRPSGGLYEQYF. The CDR3 DNA reads TGTGCCAGCCGCCCCTCCGGGGGTCTTTACGAGCAGTACTTC.

The chain recombines TRBV4-2 with TRBJ2-7; a weak D match, TRBD1 (6 bases). The germline V gene encodes CDR1 LGHNA and CDR2 YNFKEQ. V shed 0 bases and J shed 3 bases, with 12 bases lying between them. The CDR3 runs to 15 residues. The CDR3 DNA is TGTGCCAGCAGCCAAGATCAGGGGCCAATCTACGAGCAGTACTTC. This encodes CASSQDQGPIYEQYF.

The chain is built from TRBV18 and TRBJ1-6, with D possibly being TRBD1 (6 bases). The CDR3 covers 15 residues. Germline V lookup: CDR1 KGHSH, CDR2 LQKENI. V was shortened by 3 bases and J by 5 bases, with 11 bases between the two germline ends. The CDR3: CASSPQGPNNSPLHF. CDR3 in DNA: TGTGCCAGCTCACCCCAGGGGCCTAATAATTCACCCCTCCACTTT.

The chain couples TRBV5-1 to TRBJ2-3, with D possibly being TRBD1 or TRBD2 (6 bases each). CDR3 length: 17 residues. The germline V gene encodes CDR1 SGHRS and CDR2 YFSETQ. Trimming removed 3 bases at V and 4 bases at J, with 21 bases between. Here the CDR3 reads CASSYKSVQGGADTQYF. Written as DNA, the CDR3 is TGCGCCAGCAGCTATAAATCCGTACAGGGAGGAGCAGATACGCAGTATTTT.

The V gene is TRBV10-2, the J gene TRBJ1-2, with a tentative D call TRBD1 (6 bases). Trimming pared 9 bases from V and 3 bases from J, leaving 11 bases between. This CDR3 contains 12 residues. The germline gives CDR1 WSHSY, CDR2 SAAADI. CDR3 nucleotide sequence: TGCGCCAGTTCAGGGGAGGACTATGGCTACACCTTC. This encodes CASSGEDYGYTF.

The V and J genes are TRBV28 and TRBJ1-1; no definite D call. V was cut by 8 bases and J by 1 base, with 8 bases left in between. Germline CDR1 MDHEN, CDR2 SYDVKM. The CDR3 sequence is 12 residues long. The CDR3 reads CASQDQNTEAFF. The CDR3 DNA sequence: TGTGCCAGCCAAGACCAGAACACTGAAGCTTTCTTT.

Turning to this clone: Other nucleotide sequences in the sample specify the same CDR3. The CDR3 protein is CASSSPATYEQYF. CDR3 sequence (DNA): TGTGCCAGCAGTTCTCCGGCAACCTACGAGCAGTACTTC. The chain couples TRBV6-5 to TRBJ2-7; no firm D call. In germline, CDR1 is MNHEY, CDR2 SVGAGI. CDR3 length: 13 amino acids. Trimming cost V 4 bases and J 2 bases, with 9 bases left between them.

To note about this clone: It differs at one base from a far larger clone, so likely a read error. V is TRBV2 and J is TRBJ2-7, with D perhaps TRBD1 or TRBD2 (6 bases each). V was pared by 4 bases and J by 0 bases, with 13 bases between. The CDR3 covers 15 residues. Looked up from germline, CDR1 is SNHLY and CDR2 is FYNNEI. CDR3: CASSGAGGHSYEQYF. DNA of the CDR3: TGTGCCAGCAGTGGCGCCGGGGGCCACTCCTACGAGCAGTACTTC.

In DNA form, the CDR3 reads TGCGCCAGCAGGGGAGGGACAGGTGAGTTTATGGAGACCCAGTACTTC. Translation gives CASRGGTGEFMETQYF. The chain has TRBV23-1 and TRBJ2-5; possible D gene TRBD1, 8 bases. TRBV23-1 is placed among ORFs of uncertain function. V gave up 6 bases and J gave up 5 bases, with 22 bases separating them. The CDR3 has 16 residues.

This chain joins TRBV6-6 and TRBJ2-7; 7 nucleotides align to TRBD1. This CDR3 contains 13 residues. The V segment lost 10 bases and the J segment 2 bases; nucleotides outside the gene matches: 8. Looked up from germline, CDR1 is MNHNY and CDR2 is SVGAGI (reference sequence). The CDR3 nucleotides are TGTGCCACCAGACCAGGGGGAGCCTACGAGCAGTACTTC. This gives the protein CATRPGGAYEQYF.

This clone has just a few counts. The chain joins TRBV30 to TRBJ1-5; D remains unclear. This CDR3 comprises 16 residues. V lost 0 bases and J 0 bases, leaving 12 bases between the germline ends. From germline, CDR1 is GTSNPN and CDR2 SVGIG (reference sequence). Here the CDR3 DNA reads TGTGCCTGGAGTGTATGGCCAGGAGATAGCAATCAGCCCCAGCATTTT. It encodes CAWSVWPGDSNQPQHF.

This clone was counted a single time. The chain joins TRBV6-6 to TRBJ1-2; D may be TRBD1 (5 bases). CDR3 size: 13 residues. Trimming removed 2 bases from V and 4 bases from J, with 8 bases in between. Germline CDR1 is MNHNY and CDR2 is SVGAGI (reference sequence). The CDR3 DNA sequence: TGTGCCAGCAGTTACCGGCAGGGCTATGGCTACACCTTC. It specifies CASSYRQGYGYTF.

This rearrangement joins TRBV4-1 to TRBJ2-3; 9 bases are a match to TRBD2. The CDR3 spans 16 residues. Trimming took 4 bases from V and 2 from J; bases not matched to a gene: 7. Per the germline V gene, CDR1 is MGHRA and CDR2 is YSYEKL. CDR3 in DNA: TGCGCCAGCAGCCGCATCCTAGCGGGGAACACAGATACGCAGTATTTT. This sequence encodes CASSRILAGNTDTQYF.